The rows below give T cell receptor beta chains drawn from one sample of a study of control samples from healthy donors and cancer patients. Profiled with immunoSEQ multiplex PCR; TCRdb holds only in-frame clones, not every one. The sample has over 150,000 clones; less than 95% are singletons. Material for sequencing was PBMCs. The source is a man in his sixties with colorectal cancer. The CDR3 runs from the conserved cysteine through the conserved F or W. D genes are given only for firm matches. Clone size is given for some rows only: seen once, a few or many times, or a class if the clone is expanded.

TRBV19	TRBD2	15	TRBJ2-1	.	TGTGCCAGTAGTTTTAGCGGGGGGGCCTACAATGAGCAGTTCTTC	CASSFSGGAYNEQFF
TRBV25-1	.	15	TRBJ2-5	.	TGTGCCAGCAGTAGGGGGGCGGGCTACCAAGAGACCCAGTACTTC	CASSRGAGYQETQYF
TRBV5-4	TRBD2	16	TRBJ2-5	.	TGTGCCAGCAGCACAACTAGCGGGGAAAAGGGGGAGACCCAGTACTTC	CASSTTSGEKGETQYF
TRBV5-1	TRBD2	17	TRBJ2-5	.	TGCGCCAGCAGCTTGGGCGGGGGAGCGGGGGAGCAAGAGACCCAGTACTTC	CASSLGGGAGEQETQYF
TRBV3-1/TRBV3-2	.	15	TRBJ2-7	.	TGTGCCAGCAGCCAAGCATCAGGGGGGTCCTACGAGCAGTACTTC	CASSQASGGSYEQYF
TRBV27	.	12	TRBJ1-2	.	TGTGCCAGCAGTCCGGACAGCTATGGCTACACCTTC	CASSPDSYGYTF
TRBV30	.	14	TRBJ2-1	.	TGTGCCTGGAGTTACAACATGGGGTTCAATGAGCAGTTCTTC	CAWSYNMGFNEQFF
TRBV2	.	11	TRBJ2-1	once	TGTGCCAGCGCTGGGGCGGGGGAGCAGTTCTTC	CASAGAGEQFF
TRBV3-1/TRBV3-2	.	13	TRBJ2-2	.	TGTGCCAGCACCAACACGAACACCGGGGAGCTGTTTTTT	CASTNTNTGELFF
TRBV27	.	15	TRBJ1-5	.	TGTGCCAGCAGTCCCGGGACCACCCCCGCTCAGCCCCAGCATTTT	CASSPGTTPAQPQHF
TRBV9	.	13	TRBJ1-1	.	TGTGCCAGCAGCGTATCTCAGGAATTTGAAGCTTTCTTT	CASSVSQEFEAFF
TRBV2	.	11	TRBJ1-1	.	TGTGCCAGCGTTCTGAACACTGAAGCTTTCTTT	CASVLNTEAFF
TRBV27	TRBD1	13	TRBJ2-1	.	TGTGCCAGCAGGGAGACAGGGTACAATGAGCAGTTCTTC	CASRETGYNEQFF
TRBV19	.	15	TRBJ1-2	.	TGTGCCAGTAGTATTGGAGAGGGTAGGAACTATGGCTACACCTTC	CASSIGEGRNYGYTF
TRBV7-9	TRBD1	15	TRBJ1-1	.	TGTGCCAGCAGCTTAAGGGAAGGGACAGGCACTGAAGCTTTCTTT	CASSLREGTGTEAFF
TRBV24-1	TRBD1	17	TRBJ2-5	few	TGTGCCACCAGTGATTTTGTGGGGACAGGGGGGAAGGAGACCCAGTACTTC	CATSDFVGTGGKETQYF
TRBV5-1	.	16	TRBJ2-3	.	TGCGCCAGCAGCACCGGGGGTGGGGGTTTCACAGATACGCAGTATTTT	CASSTGGGGFTDTQYF
TRBV9	TRBD2	17	TRBJ2-1	.	TGTGCCAGCAGCGTAGAGGTTGGGCTAGCGGCTTACAATGAGCAGTTCTTC	CASSVEVGLAAYNEQFF
TRBV6-5	.	15	TRBJ1-3	.	TGTGCCAGCAGTTACTCCGGGTGGCCTGGAAACACCATATATTTT	CASSYSGWPGNTIYF
TRBV5-5	TRBD1	17	TRBJ1-5	few	TGTGCCAGCAGCCCACGTCTACAGGGGGCCGGCAATCAGCCCCAGCATTTT	CASSPRLQGAGNQPQHF
TRBV19	.	14	TRBJ1-3	.	TGTGCCAGTAGTATCTATACCTCTGGAAACACCATATATTTT	CASSIYTSGNTIYF
TRBV5-6	.	14	TRBJ1-5	few	TGTGCCAGCAGCCGTGGGGACGGCAATCAGCCCCAGCATTTT	CASSRGDGNQPQHF
TRBV5-1	.	13	TRBJ1-1	.	TGCGCCAGCAGCTTGGGAGGAGACACTGAAGCTTTCTTT	CASSLGGDTEAFF
TRBV5-5	TRBD1	16	TRBJ1-5	.	TGTGCCAGCAGTCCCGACAGGGACGGTGGCAATCAGCCCCAGCATTTT	CASSPDRDGGNQPQHF
TRBV6-2/TRBV6-3	.	13	TRBJ1-5	.	TGTGCCAGCAGTTTATCTATCCGGGAGCTCCAGCATTTT	CASSLSIRELQHF
TRBV10-1	.	11	TRBJ2-7	.	TGCGCCAGCAGTGAGGGCCACGAGCAGTACTTC	CASSEGHEQYF